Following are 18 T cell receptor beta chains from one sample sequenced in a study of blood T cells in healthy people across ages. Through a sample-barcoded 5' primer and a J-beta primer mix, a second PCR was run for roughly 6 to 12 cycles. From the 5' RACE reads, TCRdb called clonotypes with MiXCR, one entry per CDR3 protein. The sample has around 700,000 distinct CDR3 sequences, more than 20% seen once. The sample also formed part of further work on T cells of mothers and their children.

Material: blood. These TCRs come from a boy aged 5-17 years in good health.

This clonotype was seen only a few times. CDR3 residues: CASSRVPLGDEKLFF. DNA of the CDR3: TGCGCCAGCAGCCGGGTCCCGCTGGGGGATGAAAAACTGTTTTTT. This chain links TRBV4-1 with TRBJ1-4; maybe TRBD1 (5 bases). This CDR3 comprises 15 residues. Trimming shortened V by 4 bases and J by 6 bases, and 15 bases separated the two germline ends. CDR1 is MGHRA, CDR2 YSYEKL, per germline.

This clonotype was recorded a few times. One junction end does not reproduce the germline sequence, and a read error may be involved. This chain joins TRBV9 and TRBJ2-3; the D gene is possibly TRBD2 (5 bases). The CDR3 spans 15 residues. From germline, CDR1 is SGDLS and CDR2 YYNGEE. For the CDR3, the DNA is TGTGCCAGCACCCCAGAGGGTCGGGGTACAGATACACAGTATTTT. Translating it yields CASTPEGRGTDTQYF.

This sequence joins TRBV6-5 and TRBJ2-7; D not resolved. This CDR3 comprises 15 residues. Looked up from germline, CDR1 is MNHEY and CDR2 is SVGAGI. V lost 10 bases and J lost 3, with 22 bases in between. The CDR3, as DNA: TGTGCCACTACACCGGCCTCGATCTTGGGCTACGAGCAGTACTTC. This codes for CATTPASILGYEQYF.

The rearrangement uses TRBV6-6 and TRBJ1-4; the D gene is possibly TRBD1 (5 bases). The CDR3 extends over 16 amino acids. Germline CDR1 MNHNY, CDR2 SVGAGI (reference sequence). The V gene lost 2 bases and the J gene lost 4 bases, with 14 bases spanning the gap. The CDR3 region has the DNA TGTGCCAGCAGTTACCCGGACGGGACTTTTAATGAAAAACTGTTTTTT. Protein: CASSYPDGTFNEKLFF.

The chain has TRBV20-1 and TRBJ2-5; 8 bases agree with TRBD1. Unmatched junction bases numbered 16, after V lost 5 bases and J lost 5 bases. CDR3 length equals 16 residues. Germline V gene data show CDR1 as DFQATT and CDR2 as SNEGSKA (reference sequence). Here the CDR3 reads CSAPRWDRKKGETQYF. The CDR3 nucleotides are TGCAGTGCTCCGAGGTGGGACAGGAAAAAGGGGGAGACCCAGTACTTC.

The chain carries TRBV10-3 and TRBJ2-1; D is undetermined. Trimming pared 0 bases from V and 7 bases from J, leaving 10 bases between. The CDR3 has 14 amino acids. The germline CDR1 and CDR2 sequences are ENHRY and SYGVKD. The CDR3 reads CAISESTLWNEQFF. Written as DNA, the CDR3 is TGTGCCATCAGTGAGTCAACCCTTTGGAATGAGCAGTTCTTC.

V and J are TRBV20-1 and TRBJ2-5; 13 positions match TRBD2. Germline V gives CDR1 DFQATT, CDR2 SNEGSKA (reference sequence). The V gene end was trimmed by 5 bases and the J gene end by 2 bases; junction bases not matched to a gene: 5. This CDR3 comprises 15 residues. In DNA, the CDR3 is TGCAGTGCTTTAGGACTAGCGGGGGTTCAAGAGACCCAGTACTTC. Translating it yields CSALGLAGVQETQYF.

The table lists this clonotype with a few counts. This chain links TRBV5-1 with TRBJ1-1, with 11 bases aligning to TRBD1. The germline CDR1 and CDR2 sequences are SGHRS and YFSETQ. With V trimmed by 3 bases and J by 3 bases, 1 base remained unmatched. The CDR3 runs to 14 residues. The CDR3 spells CASSWDRGYTEAFF. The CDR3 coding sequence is TGCGCCAGCAGCTGGGACAGGGGGTACACTGAAGCTTTCTTT.

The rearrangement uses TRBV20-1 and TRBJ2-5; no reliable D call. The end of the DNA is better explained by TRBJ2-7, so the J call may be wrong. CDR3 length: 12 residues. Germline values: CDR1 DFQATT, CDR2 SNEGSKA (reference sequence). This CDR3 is CSTPDGAYEQYF. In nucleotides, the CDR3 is TGCAGTACTCCGGACGGCGCCTACGAGCAGTACTTC.

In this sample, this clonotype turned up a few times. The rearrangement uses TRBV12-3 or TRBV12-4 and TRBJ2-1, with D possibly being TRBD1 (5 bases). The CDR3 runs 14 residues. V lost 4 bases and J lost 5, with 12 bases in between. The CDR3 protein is CASSWQGSDNEQFF. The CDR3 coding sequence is TGTGCCAGCAGTTGGCAGGGATCCGACAATGAGCAGTTCTTC.

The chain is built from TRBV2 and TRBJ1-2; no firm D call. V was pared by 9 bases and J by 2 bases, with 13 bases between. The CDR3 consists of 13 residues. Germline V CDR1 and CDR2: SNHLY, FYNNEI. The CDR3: CASFGLYNYGYTF. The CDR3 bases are TGTGCCAGTTTTGGATTATACAACTATGGCTACACCTTC.

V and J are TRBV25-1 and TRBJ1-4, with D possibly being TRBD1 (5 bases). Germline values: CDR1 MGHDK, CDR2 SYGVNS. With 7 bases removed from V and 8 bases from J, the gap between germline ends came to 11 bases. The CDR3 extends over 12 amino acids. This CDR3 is CASKGEGEKLFF. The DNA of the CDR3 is TGTGCCAGCAAAGGGGAAGGGGAAAAACTGTTTTTT.

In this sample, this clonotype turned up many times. The CDR3 coding sequence is TGTGCCAGCAGCGGACTAGCGGGCCGCTCCTACAATGAGCAGTTCTTC. Translation gives CASSGLAGRSYNEQFF. V is TRBV6-1 and J is TRBJ2-1, with 11 bases that match TRBD2. The CDR3 has 16 residues. Germline V gives CDR1 MNHNS, CDR2 SASEGT. Trimming took 6 bases from V and 0 from J; bases not matched to a gene: 4.

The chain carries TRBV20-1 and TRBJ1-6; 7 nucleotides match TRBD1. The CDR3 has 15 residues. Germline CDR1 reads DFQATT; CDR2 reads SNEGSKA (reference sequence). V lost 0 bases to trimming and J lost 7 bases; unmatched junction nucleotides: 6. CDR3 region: CSARDKGAANSPLHF. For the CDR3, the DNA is TGCAGTGCTAGAGATAAGGGGGCGGCGAATTCACCCCTCCACTTT.

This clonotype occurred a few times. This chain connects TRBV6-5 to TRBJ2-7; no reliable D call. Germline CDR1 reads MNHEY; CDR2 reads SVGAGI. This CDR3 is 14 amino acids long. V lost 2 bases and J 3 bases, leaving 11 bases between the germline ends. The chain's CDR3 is CASSYERQRYEQYF. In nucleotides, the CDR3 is TGTGCCAGCAGTTACGAGAGGCAACGCTACGAGCAGTACTTC.

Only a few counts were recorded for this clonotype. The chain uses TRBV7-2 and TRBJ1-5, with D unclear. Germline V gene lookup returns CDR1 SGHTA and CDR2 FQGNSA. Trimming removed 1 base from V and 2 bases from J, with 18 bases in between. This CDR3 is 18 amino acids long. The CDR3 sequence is CASSLVSIGILGNQPQHF. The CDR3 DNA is TGTGCCAGCAGCTTAGTGTCAATAGGTATACTTGGCAATCAGCCCCAGCATTTT.

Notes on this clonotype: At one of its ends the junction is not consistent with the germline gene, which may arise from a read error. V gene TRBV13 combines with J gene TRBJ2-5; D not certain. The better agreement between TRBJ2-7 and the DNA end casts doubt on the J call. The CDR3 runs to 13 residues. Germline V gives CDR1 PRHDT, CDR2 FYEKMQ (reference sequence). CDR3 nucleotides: TGTACCAGCAGCCTGGGAAAGTCCTACGAGCAGTACTTC. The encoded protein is CTSSLGKSYEQYF.

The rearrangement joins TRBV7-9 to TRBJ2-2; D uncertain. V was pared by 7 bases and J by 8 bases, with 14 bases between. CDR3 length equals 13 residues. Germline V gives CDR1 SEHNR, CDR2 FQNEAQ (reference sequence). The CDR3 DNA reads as TGTGCCAGCACCCGCGTTGGATCAGGGGAGCTGTTTTTT. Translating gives CASTRVGSGELFF.